This T cell receptor beta chain stems from a study of cytomegalovirus exposure and HLA in healthy donors. Background on the study: The 100 million to 140 million unique TCR beta sequences, from 150 million to 200 million T cells, were found by an earlier analysis. Overall study results and limits: Highly shared variants forming one cluster were likely a sequencing artifact. TCR beta V- and J-gene trimming, according to a later analysis, was linked to a missense DCLRE1C variant. A few V segments could not be told apart, such as TRBV6-2 and TRBV6-3, and were left out.

The V gene end was trimmed by 5 bases and the J gene end by 1 base; junction bases not matched to a gene: 11. The CDR3 sequence is 17 residues long. Germline V lookup: CDR1 MNHEY, CDR2 SMNVEV (reference sequence). For this clone: What it binds is not known.

The PCR ran on 60 Vbeta and 13 Jbeta primers. The data were produced by immunoSEQ multiplex PCR, yet TCRdb's version contains in-frame clones alone and is incomplete. The data contain 110,000 to 150,000 clones, 70% to 85% of them singletons. The origin of this receptor is a woman aged 40-49 years in good health and CMV-seronegative. What was sequenced was PBMCs. This sequence joins TRBV27 and TRBJ1-1, with 9 bases lining up with TRBD1. CDR3 sequence: CASSLVGTGHKNTEAFF. CDR3 in DNA: TGTGCCAGCAGTCTAGTTGGGACAGGGCATAAGAACACTGAAGCTTTCTTT.